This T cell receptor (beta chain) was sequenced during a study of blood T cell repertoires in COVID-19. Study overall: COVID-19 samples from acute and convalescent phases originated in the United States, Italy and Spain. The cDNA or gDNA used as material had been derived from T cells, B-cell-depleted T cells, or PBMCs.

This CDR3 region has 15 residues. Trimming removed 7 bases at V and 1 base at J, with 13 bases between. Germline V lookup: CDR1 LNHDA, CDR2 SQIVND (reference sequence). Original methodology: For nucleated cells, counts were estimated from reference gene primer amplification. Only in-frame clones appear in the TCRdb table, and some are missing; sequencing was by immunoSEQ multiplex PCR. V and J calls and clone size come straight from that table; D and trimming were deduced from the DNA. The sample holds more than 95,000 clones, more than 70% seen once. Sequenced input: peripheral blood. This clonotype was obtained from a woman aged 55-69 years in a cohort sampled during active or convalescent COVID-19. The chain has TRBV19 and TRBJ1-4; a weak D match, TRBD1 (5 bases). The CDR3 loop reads CASNYRRGTNEKLFF. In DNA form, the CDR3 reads TGTGCCAGTAACTACAGGCGGGGAACTAATGAAAAACTGTTTTTT.